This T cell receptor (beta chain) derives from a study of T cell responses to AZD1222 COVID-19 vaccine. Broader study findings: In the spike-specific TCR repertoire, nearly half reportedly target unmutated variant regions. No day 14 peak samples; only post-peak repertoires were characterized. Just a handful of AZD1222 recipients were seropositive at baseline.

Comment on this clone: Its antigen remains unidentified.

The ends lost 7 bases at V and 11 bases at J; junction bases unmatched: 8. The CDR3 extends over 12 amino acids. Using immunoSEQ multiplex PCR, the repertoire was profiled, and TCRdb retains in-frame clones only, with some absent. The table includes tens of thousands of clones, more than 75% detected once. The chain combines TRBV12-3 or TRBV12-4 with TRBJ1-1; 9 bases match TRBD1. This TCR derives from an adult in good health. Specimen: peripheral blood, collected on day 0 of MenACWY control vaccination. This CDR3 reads CASMRTGVRAFF. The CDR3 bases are TGTGCCAGCATGAGGACAGGGGTTAGGGCTTTCTTT.